The 24 T cell receptor beta chains in this list originate from one sample, sequenced in a study of blood T cell repertoires in COVID-19. Method: immunoSEQ multiplex PCR; TCRdb's copy keeps in-frame clones and lacks some. The sample consists of a few hundred thousand clones, roughly nine tenths of them appearing once. What was sequenced was peripheral blood. The receptors stem from a woman between 40 and 55 years old who had recovered from COVID-19.

This sequence joins TRBV12-5 and TRBJ1-1; D gene unclear. Germline CDR1 reads LGHNT; CDR2 reads FRNRAP. Trimming removed 7 bases from V and 1 base from J, with 7 bases in between. CDR3 length equals 12 residues. This chain's CDR3 is CASEEGNTEAFF. The CDR3, as DNA: TGTGCTAGTGAGGAGGGGAACACTGAAGCTTTCTTT.

This sequence joins TRBV7-9 and TRBJ1-5; D is unclear. The CDR3 runs to 14 residues. Germline V lookup: CDR1 SEHNR, CDR2 FQNEAQ (reference sequence). Trimming took 1 base from V and 2 from J, leaving 6 bases between them. The CDR3 bases are TGTGCCAGCAGCTTAGGGGCAGGCAATCAGCCCCAGCATTTT. Residues: CASSLGAGNQPQHF.

The rearrangement links TRBV28 to TRBJ2-2, with 9 bases matching TRBD2. CDR1 MDHEN and CDR2 SYDVKM come from the germline V gene. The CDR3 is made up of 14 amino acids. The V gene end was trimmed by 7 bases and the J gene end by 7 bases; junction bases not matched to a gene: 7. This CDR3 is CASIKRGAGGELFF. Written as DNA, the CDR3 is TGTGCCAGCATCAAGCGGGGGGCTGGCGGGGAGCTGTTTTTT.

DNA of the CDR3: TGTGCCAGTAGTCCGAGGGGGCGAGAGACCCAGTACTTC. It codes for CASSPRGRETQYF. The V gene is TRBV19, the J gene TRBJ2-5; the match to TRBD1 covers 7 bases. The V gene's germline CDR1 is LNHDA and CDR2 SQIVND (reference sequence). The ends lost 5 bases at V and 4 bases at J; junction bases unmatched: 4. This CDR3 has 13 residues.

This sequence joins TRBV10-1 and TRBJ2-7; weak D call: TRBD1 (6 bases). V dropped 2 bases and J dropped 0 bases, with 8 bases sitting between them. Looked up from germline, CDR1 is WNHNN and CDR2 is SYGVQD (reference sequence). The CDR3 sequence is 14 residues long. Here the CDR3 reads CASSETGNSYEQYF. The CDR3 DNA is TGCGCCAGCAGTGAGACAGGGAACTCCTACGAGCAGTACTTC.

The chain links TRBV5-6 to TRBJ1-2; D is perhaps TRBD1 (6 bases). The CDR3 contains 14 residues. Germline lookup yields CDR1 SGHDT and CDR2 YYEEEE. Trimming removed 3 bases from V and 7 bases from J, with 16 bases in between. CDR3 in DNA: TGTGCCAGCAGCTACCCACAGGGCTGGAGTGGCTACACCTTC. This sequence encodes CASSYPQGWSGYTF. The full variable domain, its missing parts supplied by reference TRBV5-6 and TRBJ1-2, is DAGVTQSPTHLIKTRGQQVTLRCSPKSGHDTVSWYQQALGQGPQFIFQYYEEEERQRGNFPDRFSGHQFPNYSSELNVNALLLGDSALYLCASSYPQGWSGYTFGSGTRLTVV.

The chain links TRBV3-1 (or the pseudogene TRBV3-2) to TRBJ1-2; no reliable D call. V lost 0 bases and J 8 bases, leaving 16 bases between the germline ends. The CDR3 is made up of 15 amino acids. The germline V gene encodes CDR1 LGHDT and CDR2 YNNKEL (reference sequence). The CDR3 spells CASSQESESKEGYTF. The DNA of the CDR3 is TGTGCCAGCAGCCAAGAATCGGAGTCGAAGGAAGGCTACACCTTC.

This rearrangement joins TRBV6-2 or TRBV6-3 to TRBJ2-7; D is possibly TRBD2 (5 bases). This CDR3 has 13 residues. V was cut by 2 bases and J by 2 bases, with 7 bases left in between. Germline values: CDR1 MNHEY, CDR2 SVGEGT. CDR3 nucleotide sequence: TGTGCCAGCAGTTACAAACTAGCCTACGAGCAGTACGTC. This gives the protein CASSYKLAYEQYV.

The chain recombines TRBV19 with TRBJ2-5; D is possibly TRBD2 (6 bases). Germline assignment: CDR1 LNHDA and CDR2 SQIVND (reference sequence). V was trimmed by 5 bases and J by 1 base, leaving 11 bases between them. The CDR3 runs to 14 residues. The CDR3 is CASSAPGLQETQYF. CDR3 DNA: TGTGCCAGTAGTGCACCGGGACTCCAAGAGACCCAGTACTTC.

The chain is built from TRBV18 and TRBJ2-7, with a tentative D call TRBD1 (6 bases). CDR1 and CDR2 (germline): KGHSH, LQKENI. This CDR3 is built from 13 residues. The ends were cut back, 3 bases at V and 5 bases at J, with 11 bases in the middle. CDR3 DNA: TGTGCCAGCTCACCGGCAGGGGTGGACGAGCAGTACGTC. Translated: CASSPAGVDEQYV.

This clone occurred once. The V and J genes are TRBV12-3 or TRBV12-4 and TRBJ2-7; D call uncertain. CDR3 length equals 13 residues. V lost 3 bases and J lost 2, with 8 bases in between. The CDR3 DNA reads TGTGCCAGCAGTTTTTCCATCACCTACGAGCAGTACTTC. Translation: CASSFSITYEQYF.

The chain carries TRBV18 and TRBJ1-1; 8 bases match TRBD1. The germline CDR1 and CDR2 sequences are KGHSH and LQKENI. The CDR3 is 16 amino acids. V gave up 2 bases and J gave up 4 bases; unmatched junction bases: 9. In DNA form, the CDR3 reads TGTGCCAGCTCACCATTGGACCGACAGGGGAGCACTGAAGCTTTCTTT. Its translation is CASSPLDRQGSTEAFF.

This clone was seen a few times. The chain recombines TRBV7-2 with TRBJ2-3, with 10 bases aligning to TRBD2. This CDR3 spans 15 amino acids. With V trimmed by 6 bases and J by 5 bases, 8 bases remained unmatched. Looked up from germline, CDR1 is SGHTA and CDR2 is FQGNSA. Written as DNA, the CDR3 is TGTGCCAGCAGTCGAAGCGGGAGGGCCGGAGATACGCAGTATTTT. Encoded protein: CASSRSGRAGDTQYF.

The V call is TRBV2, the J call TRBJ2-2, with TRBD2 as a possible D gene (7 bases). Germline V lookup: CDR1 SNHLY, CDR2 FYNNEI. The CDR3 is made up of 14 amino acids. Trimming cost V 3 bases and J 8 bases, with 13 bases left between them. The DNA of the CDR3 is TGTGCCAGCAGTGAGTCGGGGGGCAGAGGGGAGCTGTTTTTT. Amino acid sequence: CASSESGGRGELFF.

As DNA, the CDR3 is TGCGCCAGCAGCCAGGGACAGGGGACCTATGGCTACACCTTC. Amino acid sequence: CASSQGQGTYGYTF. The chain joins TRBV4-3 to TRBJ1-2; TRBD1 matches 10 bases. CDR1 LGHNA and CDR2 YSLEER come from the germline V gene. The CDR3 contains 14 residues. Trimming removed 3 bases from V and 4 bases from J; junction bases left unmatched: 2.

The chain carries TRBV2 and TRBJ1-1; D may be TRBD1 (5 bases). CDR1 SNHLY and CDR2 FYNNEI come from the germline V gene. Trimming took off 10 bases at V and 1 base at J, with 10 bases between the two ends. CDR3 size: 12 residues. The CDR3 sequence is CATRAANTEAFF. The CDR3 region has the DNA TGTGCCACCAGGGCCGCGAACACTGAAGCTTTCTTT.

The J gene is TRBJ1-5, the V gene TRBV6-2 or TRBV6-3, with D perhaps matching TRBD1 (5 bases). The CDR3 is made up of 17 amino acids. V lost 4 bases and J lost 0, with 16 bases in between. Germline V gene sequence: CDR1 MNHEY, CDR2 SVGEGT. The CDR3 is CASSSEFGGSSNQPQHF. The CDR3 nucleotides are TGTGCCAGCAGTTCCGAGTTTGGGGGGAGTAGCAATCAGCCCCAGCATTTT.

This sequence joins TRBV4-1 and TRBJ2-2; a possible D gene is TRBD2 (6 bases). The CDR3 consists of 14 residues. Germline lookup yields CDR1 MGHRA and CDR2 YSYEKL. Trimming pared 0 bases from V and 9 bases from J, leaving 11 bases between. As DNA, the CDR3 is TGCGCCAGCAGCCAAGAAGGCCTAGCGAGGGAGCTGTTTTTT. This gives the protein CASSQEGLARELFF.

This CDR3 reads CASSLAAGRGEKLFF. CDR3 bases: TGTGCCAGCAGTTTAGCGGCGGGACGGGGAGAAAAACTGTTTTTT. This chain joins TRBV27 and TRBJ1-4; weak D call: TRBD1 (5 bases). The CDR3 extends over 15 amino acids. CDR1 is MNHEY, CDR2 SMNVEV, per germline (reference sequence). The V and J ends lost 2 bases and 8 bases respectively, with 15 bases between them.

This rearrangement joins TRBV6-5 to TRBJ2-7; 12 nucleotides line up with TRBD2. Per germline, CDR1 MNHEY and CDR2 SVGAGI. CDR3 length equals 15 residues. The J segment lost 3 bases and the V segment lost 5 bases, leaving 5 bases of the junction unmatched. CDR3 loop: CASSPGLAGGYEQYV. The CDR3 nucleotides are TGTGCCAGCAGTCCGGGACTAGCGGGTGGCTACGAGCAGTACGTC.

In DNA, the CDR3 is TGCGCCAGCAGCATGGATAGCCGCCCCGGAGATACGCAGTATTTT. It is translated as CASSMDSRPGDTQYF. The V gene is TRBV5-1, the J gene TRBJ2-3; D is ambiguous. Looked up from germline, CDR1 is SGHRS and CDR2 is YFSETQ. V dropped 4 bases and J dropped 5 bases, with 17 bases sitting between them. The CDR3 consists of 15 residues.

J is TRBJ2-7 and V is TRBV28, with 10 bases that match TRBD1. CDR1 and CDR2 (germline): MDHEN, SYDVKM. V dropped 7 bases and J dropped 5; count of bases not matched to a gene: 8. CDR3 length: 14 amino acids. CDR3 in DNA: TGTGCCAGCAAGTCGGGACAGGGGTGGAACGAGCAGTACTTC. Protein: CASKSGQGWNEQYF.

The V call is TRBV5-6, the J call TRBJ1-2; no clear D. The V end was cut by 4 bases, the J end by 6 bases, with 16 bases between. Germline CDR1 SGHDT, CDR2 YYEEEE. The length of the CDR3 is 14 residues. This CDR3 is CASSAAAGFHGYTF. CDR3 DNA: TGTGCCAGCAGCGCCGCGGCGGGGTTCCATGGCTACACCTTC.

The V call is TRBV11-2, the J call TRBJ2-1; a weak D match, TRBD2 (6 bases). The CDR3 totals 14 residues. V lost 5 bases to trimming and J lost 0 bases, with 8 bases between them. The germline gives CDR1 SGHAT, CDR2 FQNNGV. The CDR3 loop is CASSQRASYNEQFF. CDR3 nucleotides: TGTGCCAGCAGCCAGCGGGCCTCCTACAATGAGCAGTTCTTC.